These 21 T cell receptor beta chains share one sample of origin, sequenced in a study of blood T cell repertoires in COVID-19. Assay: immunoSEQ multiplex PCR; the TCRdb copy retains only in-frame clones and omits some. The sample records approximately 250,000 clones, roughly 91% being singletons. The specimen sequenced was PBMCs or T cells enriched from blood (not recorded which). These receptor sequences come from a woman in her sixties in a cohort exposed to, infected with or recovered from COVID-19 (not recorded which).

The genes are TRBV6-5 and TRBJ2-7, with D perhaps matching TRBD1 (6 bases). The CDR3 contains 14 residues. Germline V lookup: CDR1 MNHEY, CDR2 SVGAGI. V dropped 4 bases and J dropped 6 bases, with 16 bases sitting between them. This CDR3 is CASSFAGTPLEQYF. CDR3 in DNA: TGTGCCAGCAGTTTTGCCGGGACACCGCTCGAGCAGTACTTC.

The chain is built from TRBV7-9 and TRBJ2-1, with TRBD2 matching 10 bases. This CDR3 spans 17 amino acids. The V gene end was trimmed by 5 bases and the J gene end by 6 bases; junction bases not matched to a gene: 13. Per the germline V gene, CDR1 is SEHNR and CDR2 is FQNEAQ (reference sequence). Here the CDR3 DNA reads TGTGCCAGCAGCCACTCCCTTTTAGCGGGAGGCATCAATGAGCAGTTCTTC. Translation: CASSHSLLAGGINEQFF.

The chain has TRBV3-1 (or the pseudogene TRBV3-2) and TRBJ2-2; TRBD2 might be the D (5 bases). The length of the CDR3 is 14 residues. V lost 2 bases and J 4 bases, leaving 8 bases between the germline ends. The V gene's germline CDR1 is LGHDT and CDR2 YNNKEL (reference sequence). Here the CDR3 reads CASSQMRVTGELFF. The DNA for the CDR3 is TGTGCCAGCAGCCAAATGAGGGTCACCGGGGAGCTGTTTTTT.

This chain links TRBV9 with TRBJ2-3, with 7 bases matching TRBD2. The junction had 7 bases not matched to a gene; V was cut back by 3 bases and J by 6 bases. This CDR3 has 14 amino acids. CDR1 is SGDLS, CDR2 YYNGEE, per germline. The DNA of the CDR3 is TGTGCCAGCAGCGCCTCCCGACTAGCTGATACGCAGTATTTT. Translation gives CASSASRLADTQYF.

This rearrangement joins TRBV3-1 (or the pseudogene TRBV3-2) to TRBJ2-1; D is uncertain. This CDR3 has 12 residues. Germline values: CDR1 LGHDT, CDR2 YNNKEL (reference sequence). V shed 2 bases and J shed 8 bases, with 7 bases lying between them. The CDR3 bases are TGTGCCAGCAGCCAAAGGAGTTATGAGCAGTTCTTC. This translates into CASSQRSYEQFF.

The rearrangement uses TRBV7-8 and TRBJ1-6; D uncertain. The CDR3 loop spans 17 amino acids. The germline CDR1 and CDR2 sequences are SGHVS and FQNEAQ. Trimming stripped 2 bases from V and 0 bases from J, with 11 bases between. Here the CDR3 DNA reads TGTGCCAGCAGCTTAAGCCCCGCGAGCTCCTATAATTCACCCCTCCACTTT. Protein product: CASSLSPASSYNSPLHF.

For the CDR3, the DNA is TGTGCCAGCAGTCGACAGGGGGTCTATGGCTACACCTTC. Amino acid sequence: CASSRQGVYGYTF. The chain couples TRBV28 to TRBJ1-2; 9 bases match TRBD1. CDR3 length: 13 amino acids. Germline CDR1 is MDHEN and CDR2 is SYDVKM. The ends lost 5 bases at V and 4 bases at J; junction bases unmatched: 2.

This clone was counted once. The CDR3 DNA is TGTGCCAGCAGTTCCGCCCCCGGGACAGGGCGTGAAAAACTGTTTTTT. Its protein product is CASSSAPGTGREKLFF. The chain combines TRBV28 with TRBJ1-4, with 9 bases matching TRBD1. Germline V gives CDR1 MDHEN, CDR2 SYDVKM. V lost 4 bases, J lost 7 bases, and 10 bases stayed unmatched. The CDR3 consists of 16 residues. The variable domain in full, with the rest retrieved from reference TRBV28 and TRBJ1-4, is DVKVTQSSRYLVKRTGEKVFLECVQDMDHENMFWYRQDPGLGLRLIYFSYDVKMKEKGDIPEGYSVSREKKERFSLILESASTNQTSMYLCASSSAPGTGREKLFFGSGTQLSVL.

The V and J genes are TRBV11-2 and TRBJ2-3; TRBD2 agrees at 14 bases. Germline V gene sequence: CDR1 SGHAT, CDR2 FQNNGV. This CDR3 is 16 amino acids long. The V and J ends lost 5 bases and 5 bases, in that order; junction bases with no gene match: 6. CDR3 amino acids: CASSPGLAGGRDTQYF. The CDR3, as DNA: TGTGCCAGCAGCCCTGGACTAGCGGGAGGAAGAGATACGCAGTATTTT.

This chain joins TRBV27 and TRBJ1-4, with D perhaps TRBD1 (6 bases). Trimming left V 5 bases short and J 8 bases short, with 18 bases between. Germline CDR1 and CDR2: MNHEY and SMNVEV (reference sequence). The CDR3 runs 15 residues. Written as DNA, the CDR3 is TGTGCCAGCAGTCCCACAGGGTACTTAATCGAAAAACTGTTTTTT. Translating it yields CASSPTGYLIEKLFF.

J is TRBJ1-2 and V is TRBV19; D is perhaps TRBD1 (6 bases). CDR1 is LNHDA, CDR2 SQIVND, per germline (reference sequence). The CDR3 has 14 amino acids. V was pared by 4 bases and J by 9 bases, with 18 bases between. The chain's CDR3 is CASSRDNSPSSYTF. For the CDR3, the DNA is TGTGCCAGTAGTAGGGACAACTCCCCCTCAAGCTACACCTTC.

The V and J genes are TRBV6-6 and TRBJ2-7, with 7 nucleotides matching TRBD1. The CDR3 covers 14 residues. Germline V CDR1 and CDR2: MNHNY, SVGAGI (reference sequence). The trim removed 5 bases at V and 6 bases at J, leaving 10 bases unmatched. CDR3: CASSTGTVASEQYF. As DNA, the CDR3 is TGTGCCAGCAGTACGGGGACAGTAGCTAGCGAGCAGTACTTC.

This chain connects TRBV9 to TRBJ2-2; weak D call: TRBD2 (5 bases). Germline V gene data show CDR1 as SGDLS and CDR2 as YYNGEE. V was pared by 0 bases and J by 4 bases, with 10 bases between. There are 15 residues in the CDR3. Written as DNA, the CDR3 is TGTGCCAGCAGCGTAGGAGGGAGTTCCACCGGGGAGCTGTTTTTT. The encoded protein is CASSVGGSSTGELFF.

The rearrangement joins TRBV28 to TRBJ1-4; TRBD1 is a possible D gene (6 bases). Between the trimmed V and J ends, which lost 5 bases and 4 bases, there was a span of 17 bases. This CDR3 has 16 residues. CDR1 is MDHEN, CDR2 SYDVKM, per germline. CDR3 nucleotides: TGTGCCAGCAGTGGGAGACAGGCTCCCGATAATGAAAAACTGTTTTTT. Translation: CASSGRQAPDNEKLFF.

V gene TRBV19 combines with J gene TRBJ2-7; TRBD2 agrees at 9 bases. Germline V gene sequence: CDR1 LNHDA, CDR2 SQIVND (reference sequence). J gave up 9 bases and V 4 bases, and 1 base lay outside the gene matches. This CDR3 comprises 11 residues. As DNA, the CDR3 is TGTGCCAGTAGTAGCGGGGGGGCGCAGTACTTC. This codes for CASSSGGAQYF.

CDR3 bases: TGCGCCAGCAGCCCATCCGGGACTAGCGGGATCGGAGAGACCCAGTACTTC. This sequence encodes CASSPSGTSGIGETQYF. The rearrangement links TRBV5-1 to TRBJ2-5, with 13 nucleotides matching TRBD2. The V gene's germline CDR1 is SGHRS and CDR2 YFSETQ. The V segment lost 4 bases and the J segment 4 bases; nucleotides outside the gene matches: 10. The CDR3 totals 17 residues.

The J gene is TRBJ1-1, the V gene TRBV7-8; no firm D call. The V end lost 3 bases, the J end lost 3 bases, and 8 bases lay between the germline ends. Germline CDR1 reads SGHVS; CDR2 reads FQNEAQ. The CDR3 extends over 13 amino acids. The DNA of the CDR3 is TGTGCCAGCAGCTTTAATCGGGACACTGAAGCTTTCTTT. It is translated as CASSFNRDTEAFF.

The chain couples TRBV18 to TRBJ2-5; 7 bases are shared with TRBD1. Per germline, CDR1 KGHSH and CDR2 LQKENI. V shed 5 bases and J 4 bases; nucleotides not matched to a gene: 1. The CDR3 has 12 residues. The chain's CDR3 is CASSRQGETQYF. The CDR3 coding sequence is TGTGCCAGCTCAAGACAGGGAGAGACCCAGTACTTC.

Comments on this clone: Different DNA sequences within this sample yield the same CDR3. The CDR3 here is CAWSPTREAFF. DNA of the CDR3: TGTGCCTGGAGTCCGACTCGAGAAGCTTTCTTT. The chain is built from TRBV30 and TRBJ1-1, with D unclear. Trimming took 2 bases from V and 8 from J, leaving 9 bases between them. Germline CDR1 and CDR2: GTSNPN and SVGIG (reference sequence). The CDR3 has 11 residues. Based on the CDR3 plus reference TRBV30 and TRBJ1-1, the full variable domain is SQTIHQWPATLVQPVGSPLSLECTVEGTSNPNLYWYRQAAGRGLQLLFYSVGIGQISSEVPQNLSASRPQDRQFILSSKKLLLSDSGFYLCAWSPTREAFFGQGTRLTVV.

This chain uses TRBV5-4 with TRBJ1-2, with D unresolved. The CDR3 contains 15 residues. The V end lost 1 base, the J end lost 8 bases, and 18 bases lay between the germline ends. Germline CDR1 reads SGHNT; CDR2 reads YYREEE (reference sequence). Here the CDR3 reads CASSLPETTGKGYTF. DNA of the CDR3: TGTGCCAGCAGCTTGCCCGAAACTACCGGGAAGGGCTACACCTTC.

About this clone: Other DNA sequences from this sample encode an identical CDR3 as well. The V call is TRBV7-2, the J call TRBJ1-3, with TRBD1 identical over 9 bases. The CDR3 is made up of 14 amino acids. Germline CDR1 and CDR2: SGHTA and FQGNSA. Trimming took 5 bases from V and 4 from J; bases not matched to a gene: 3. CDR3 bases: TGTGCCAGCAGCCCCGGACAGGGGGGAAACACCATATATTTT. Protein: CASSPGQGGNTIYF.